Below are 14 T cell receptor beta chains sequenced from a single sample in a study of cytomegalovirus exposure and HLA in healthy donors. With 60 Vbeta and 13 Jbeta primers, the PCR was carried out. Sequenced by immunoSEQ multiplex PCR; TCRdb stores in-frame clones only, minus some. Found here are under 70,000 clones, roughly two thirds of them singletons; the top ten hold 2% to 2.5%. The specimen sequenced was PBMCs. The receptors originated from a woman in her 30s in good health and CMV-seronegative.

V is TRBV19 and J is TRBJ2-3; 8 positions match TRBD2. Trimming removed 7 bases from V and 0 bases from J; junction bases left unmatched: 9. CDR3 length: 16 amino acids. Germline-derived CDR1 and CDR2 are LNHDA and SQIVND (reference sequence). CDR3 loop: CASTSRASGSTDTQYF. The CDR3 bases are TGTGCCAGTACCTCGCGGGCTAGCGGGAGCACAGATACGCAGTATTTT.

The V gene is TRBV4-3, the J gene TRBJ2-5; TRBD2 is a possible D gene (6 bases). The CDR3 covers 15 residues. V was pared by 0 bases and J by 3 bases, with 11 bases between. CDR1 is LGHNA and CDR2 is YSLEER in the germline V gene. The CDR3 nucleotides are TGCGCCAGCAGCCAAGAAGGGGCTAGCGAAGAGACCCAGTACTTC. Translation gives CASSQEGASEETQYF.

The V call is TRBV11-3, the J call TRBJ2-3, with 9 bases identical to TRBD2. V was pared by 0 bases and J by 2 bases, with 9 bases of the junction left unmatched. The CDR3 contains 18 residues. Per the germline V gene, CDR1 is SGHNT and CDR2 is YENEEA. The CDR3 coding sequence is TGTGCCAGCAGCTTAGATCGTGGGCTAGCGGGGACCACAGATACGCAGTATTTT. Translation: CASSLDRGLAGTTDTQYF.

The genes are TRBV30 and TRBJ1-4; 7 bases align to TRBD1. The V segment lost 1 base and the J segment 11 bases; nucleotides outside the gene matches: 7. The CDR3 is made up of 13 amino acids. The germline gives CDR1 GTSNPN, CDR2 SVGIG (reference sequence). The CDR3 bases are TGTGCCTGGAGTGGGGTCGACAGGGCCAAACTGTTTTTT. It codes for CAWSGVDRAKLFF.

This chain joins TRBV20-1 and TRBJ1-2; D unclear. Germline assignment: CDR1 DFQATT and CDR2 SNEGSKA (reference sequence). The CDR3 runs to 11 residues. V was pared by 3 bases and J by 5 bases, with 7 bases between. The CDR3, as DNA: TGCAGTGCTAGTCTCCGGTATGGCTACACCTTC. Protein product: CSASLRYGYTF.

The chain recombines TRBV4-3 with TRBJ1-4, with D possibly TRBD1 on 5 matching bases. The CDR3 spans 16 residues. V lost 0 bases and J 6 bases, leaving 14 bases between the germline ends. CDR1 and CDR2 (germline): LGHNA, YSLEER. The CDR3 loop is CASSQDPPGWDEKLFF. CDR3 nucleotides: TGCGCCAGCAGCCAAGATCCTCCAGGGTGGGATGAAAAACTGTTTTTT.

This chain joins TRBV18 and TRBJ1-1, with 10 nucleotides matching TRBD1. The CDR3 totals 16 residues. V was pared by 1 base and J by 2 bases, with 4 bases of the junction left unmatched. Looked up from germline, CDR1 is KGHSH and CDR2 is LQKENI. CDR3 sequence: CASSPLRDRGNTEAFF. In DNA form, the CDR3 reads TGTGCCAGCTCACCACTCCGGGACAGGGGCAACACTGAAGCTTTCTTT.

The chain employs TRBV10-3 and TRBJ2-7, with D perhaps matching TRBD2 (5 bases). CDR1 and CDR2 (germline): ENHRY, SYGVKD. Trimming shortened V by 8 bases and J by 0 bases, and 11 bases separated the two germline ends. There are 13 residues in the CDR3. The CDR3 nucleotides are TGTGCCATCGGTAGCGCCAGCTCCTACGAGCAGTACTTC. It translates to CAIGSASSYEQYF.

The genes are TRBV5-1 and TRBJ2-7, with TRBD1 as a possible D gene (6 bases). CDR3 length: 12 amino acids. Trimming cost V 5 bases and J 4 bases, with 10 bases left between them. CDR1 SGHRS and CDR2 YFSETQ come from the germline V gene. CDR3 DNA: TGCGCCAGCAGTTTGACAGGTTACGAGCAGTACTTC. This codes for CASSLTGYEQYF.

The chain is built from TRBV11-2 and TRBJ2-1; D is perhaps TRBD2 (6 bases). V was trimmed by 5 bases and J by 5 bases, leaving 16 bases between them. Germline assignment: CDR1 SGHAT and CDR2 FQNNGV. CDR3 size: 15 residues. CDR3 protein: CASSPRTGGDNEQFF. Here the CDR3 DNA reads TGTGCCAGCAGCCCGAGGACGGGCGGGGACAATGAGCAGTTCTTC.

This chain uses TRBV27 with TRBJ2-7; possibly TRBD1 for D (6 bases). Germline CDR1 is MNHEY and CDR2 is SMNVEV (reference sequence). The CDR3 consists of 13 residues. Trimming shortened V by 2 bases and J by 3 bases, and 8 bases separated the two germline ends. The CDR3 here is CASSLDRFYEQYF. In DNA, the CDR3 is TGTGCCAGCAGTTTAGACAGGTTCTACGAGCAGTACTTC.

The chain is built from TRBV7-8 and TRBJ2-3; 15 nucleotides match TRBD2. CDR1 and CDR2 from the germline V gene are SGHVS and FQNEAQ. The V and J ends lost 5 bases and 7 bases, in that order; junction bases with no gene match: 4. This CDR3 spans 15 amino acids. Here the CDR3 reads CASSAGTSGGYTQYF. CDR3 nucleotide sequence: TGTGCCAGCAGCGCCGGGACTAGCGGGGGGTATACGCAGTATTTT.

V usage is TRBV7-2 and J usage is TRBJ2-7, with D possibly being TRBD1 (6 bases). V shed 1 base and J shed 3 bases, with 16 bases lying between them. CDR1 and CDR2 from the germline V gene are SGHTA and FQGNSA. This CDR3 spans 16 amino acids. The CDR3 reads CASSLGARQVDYEQYF. The CDR3 nucleotides read TGTGCCAGCAGCTTAGGGGCGAGACAGGTCGACTACGAGCAGTACTTC. Looking up the rest from reference TRBV7-2 and TRBJ2-7 gives the full variable domain: GAGVSQSPSNKVTEKGKDVELRCDPISGHTALYWYRQSLGQGLEFLIYFQGNSAPDKSGLPSDRFSAERTGGSVSTLTIQRTQQEDSAVYLCASSLGARQVDYEQYFGPGTRLTVT.

The chain recombines TRBV10-3 with TRBJ2-1, with 7 nucleotides matching TRBD2. There are 16 residues in the CDR3. The V and J ends lost 3 bases and 1 base, in that order; junction bases with no gene match: 6. CDR1 ENHRY and CDR2 SYGVKD come from the germline V gene. The CDR3 region is CAISEPGEGSYNEQFF. CDR3 sequence (DNA): TGTGCCATCAGTGAACCCGGGGAGGGGTCCTACAATGAGCAGTTCTTC.